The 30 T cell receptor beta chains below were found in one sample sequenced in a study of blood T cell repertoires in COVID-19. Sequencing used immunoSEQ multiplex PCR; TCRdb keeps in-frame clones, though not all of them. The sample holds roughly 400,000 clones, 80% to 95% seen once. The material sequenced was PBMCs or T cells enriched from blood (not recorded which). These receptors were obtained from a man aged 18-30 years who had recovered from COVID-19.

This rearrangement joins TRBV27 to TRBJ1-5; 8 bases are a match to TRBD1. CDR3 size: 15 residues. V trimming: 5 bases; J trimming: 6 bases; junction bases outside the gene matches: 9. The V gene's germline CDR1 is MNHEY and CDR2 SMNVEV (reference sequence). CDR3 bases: TGTGCCAGCAGTCCAAGCTGGACAGGGACTCAGCCCCAGCATTTT. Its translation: CASSPSWTGTQPQHF.

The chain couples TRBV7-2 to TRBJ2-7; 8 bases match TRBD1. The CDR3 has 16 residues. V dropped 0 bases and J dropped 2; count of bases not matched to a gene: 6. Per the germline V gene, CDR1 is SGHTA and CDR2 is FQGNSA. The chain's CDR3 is CASSLAHLGQAYEQYF. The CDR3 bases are TGTGCCAGCAGCTTAGCCCATCTGGGACAGGCCTACGAGCAGTACTTC.

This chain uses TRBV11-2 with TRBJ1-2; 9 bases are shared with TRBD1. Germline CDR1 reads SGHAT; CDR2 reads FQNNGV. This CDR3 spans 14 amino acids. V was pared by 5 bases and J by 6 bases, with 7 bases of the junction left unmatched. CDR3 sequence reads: CASSQVRTGDGYTF. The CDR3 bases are TGTGCCAGCAGCCAAGTAAGGACAGGGGATGGCTACACCTTC.

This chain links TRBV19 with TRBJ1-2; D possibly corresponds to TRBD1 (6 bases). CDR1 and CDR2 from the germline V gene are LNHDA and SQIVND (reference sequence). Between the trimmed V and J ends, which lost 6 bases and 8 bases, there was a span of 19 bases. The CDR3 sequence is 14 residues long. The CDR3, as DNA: TGTGCCAGTAGGGACAGAGGGGTCTCTGGGGGCTACACCTTC. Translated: CASRDRGVSGGYTF.

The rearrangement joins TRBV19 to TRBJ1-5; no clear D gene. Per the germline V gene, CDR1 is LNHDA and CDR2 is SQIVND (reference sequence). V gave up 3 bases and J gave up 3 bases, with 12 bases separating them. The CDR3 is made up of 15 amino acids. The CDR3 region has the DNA TGTGCCAGTAGTATGGGAGGGTCGGACAATCAGCCCCAGCATTTT. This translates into CASSMGGSDNQPQHF.

The DNA for the CDR3 is TGTGCCAGCAGCTTGGTCGCGGGGTGGGACACTGAAGCTTTCTTT. This gives the protein CASSLVAGWDTEAFF. The chain combines TRBV5-4 with TRBJ1-1; D is ambiguous. This CDR3 region has 15 residues. CDR1 is SGHNT and CDR2 is YYREEE in the germline V gene (reference sequence). V lost 0 bases and J lost 3, with 12 bases in between.

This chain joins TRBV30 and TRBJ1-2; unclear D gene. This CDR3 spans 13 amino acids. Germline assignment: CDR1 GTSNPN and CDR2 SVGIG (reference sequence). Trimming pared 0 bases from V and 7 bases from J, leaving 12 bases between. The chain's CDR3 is CAWSVRRRAGYTF. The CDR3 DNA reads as TGTGCCTGGAGTGTACGGCGGAGGGCTGGCTACACCTTC.

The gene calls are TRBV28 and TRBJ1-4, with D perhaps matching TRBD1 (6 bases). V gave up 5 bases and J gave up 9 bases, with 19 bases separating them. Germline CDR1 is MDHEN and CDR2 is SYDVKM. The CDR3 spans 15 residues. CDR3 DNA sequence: TGTGCCAGCAGTGCACCAATAATGACAGGCCAAAAACTGTTTTTT. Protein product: CASSAPIMTGQKLFF.

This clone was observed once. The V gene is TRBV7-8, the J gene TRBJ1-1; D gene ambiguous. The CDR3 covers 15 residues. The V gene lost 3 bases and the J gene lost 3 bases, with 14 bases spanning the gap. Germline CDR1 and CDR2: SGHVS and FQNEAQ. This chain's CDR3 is CASSFVAGGDTEAFF. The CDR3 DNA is TGTGCCAGCAGCTTCGTTGCTGGCGGGGACACTGAAGCTTTCTTT. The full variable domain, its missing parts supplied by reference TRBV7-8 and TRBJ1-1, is GAGVSQSPRYKVAKRGQDVALRCDPISGHVSLFWYQQALGQGPEFLTYFQNEAQLDKSGLPSDRFFAERPEGSVSTLKIQRTQQEDSAVYLCASSFVAGGDTEAFFGQGTRLTVV.

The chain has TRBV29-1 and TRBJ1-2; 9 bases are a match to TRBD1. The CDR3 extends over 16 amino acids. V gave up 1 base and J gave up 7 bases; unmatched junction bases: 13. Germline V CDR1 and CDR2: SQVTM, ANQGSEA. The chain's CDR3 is CSVEGPGTGYRVGYTF. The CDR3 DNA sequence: TGCAGCGTTGAAGGCCCAGGGACAGGGTATCGAGTTGGCTACACCTTC.

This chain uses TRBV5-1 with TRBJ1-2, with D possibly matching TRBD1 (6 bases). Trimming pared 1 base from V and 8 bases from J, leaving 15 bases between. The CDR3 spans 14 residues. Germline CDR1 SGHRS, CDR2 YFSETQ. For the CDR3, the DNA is TGCGCCAGCAGCTTGTATGTGTCAGGGGAAGGCTACACCTTC. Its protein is CASSLYVSGEGYTF.

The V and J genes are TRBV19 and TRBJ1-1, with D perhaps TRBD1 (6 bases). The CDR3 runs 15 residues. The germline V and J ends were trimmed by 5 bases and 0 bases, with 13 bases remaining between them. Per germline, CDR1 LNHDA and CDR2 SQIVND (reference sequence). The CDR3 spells CASSLRTAMNTEAFF. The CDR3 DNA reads TGTGCCAGTAGTCTCCGGACAGCCATGAACACTGAAGCTTTCTTT.

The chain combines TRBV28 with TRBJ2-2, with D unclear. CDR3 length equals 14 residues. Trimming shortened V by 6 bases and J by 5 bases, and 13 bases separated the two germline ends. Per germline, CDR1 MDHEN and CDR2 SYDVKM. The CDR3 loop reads CASRLRVRTGELFF. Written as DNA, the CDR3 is TGTGCCAGCAGACTCCGGGTTAGGACCGGGGAGCTGTTTTTT.

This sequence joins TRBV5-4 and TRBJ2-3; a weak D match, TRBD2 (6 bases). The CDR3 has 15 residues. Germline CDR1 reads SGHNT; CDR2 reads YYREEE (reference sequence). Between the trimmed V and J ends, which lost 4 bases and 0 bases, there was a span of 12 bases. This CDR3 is CASSDLATSTDTQYF. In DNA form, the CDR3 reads TGTGCCAGCAGCGATCTAGCGACCAGCACAGATACGCAGTATTTT. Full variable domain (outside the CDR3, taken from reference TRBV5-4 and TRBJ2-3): ETGVTQSPTHLIKTRGQQVTLRCSSQSGHNTVSWYQQALGQGPQFIFQYYREEENGRGNFPPRFSGLQFPNYSSELNVNALELDDSALYLCASSDLATSTDTQYFGPGTRLTVL.

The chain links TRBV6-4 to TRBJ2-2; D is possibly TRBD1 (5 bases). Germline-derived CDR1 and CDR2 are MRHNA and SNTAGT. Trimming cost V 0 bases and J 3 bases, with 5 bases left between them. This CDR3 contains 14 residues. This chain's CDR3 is CASSDSGDTGELFF. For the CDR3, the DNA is TGTGCCAGCAGTGACTCAGGGGACACCGGGGAGCTGTTTTTT.

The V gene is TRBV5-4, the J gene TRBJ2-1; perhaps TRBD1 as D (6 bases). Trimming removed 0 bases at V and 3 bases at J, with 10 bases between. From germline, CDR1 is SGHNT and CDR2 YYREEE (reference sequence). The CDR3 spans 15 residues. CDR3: CASSLGQGSYNEQFF. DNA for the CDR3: TGTGCCAGCAGCTTGGGCCAGGGGAGCTACAATGAGCAGTTCTTC.

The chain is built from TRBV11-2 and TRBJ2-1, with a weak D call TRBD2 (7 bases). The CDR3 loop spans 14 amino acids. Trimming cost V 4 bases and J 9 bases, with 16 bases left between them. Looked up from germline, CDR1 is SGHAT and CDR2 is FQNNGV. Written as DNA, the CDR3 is TGTGCCAGCAGCTCAATAAAAGGGGGGGGTGAGCAGTTCTTC. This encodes CASSSIKGGGEQFF.

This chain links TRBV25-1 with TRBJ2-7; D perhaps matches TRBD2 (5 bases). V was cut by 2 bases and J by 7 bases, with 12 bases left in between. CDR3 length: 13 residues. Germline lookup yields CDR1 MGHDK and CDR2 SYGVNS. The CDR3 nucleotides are TGTGCCAGCAGTGAAATCGGGTCGGGAGAGCAGTACTTC. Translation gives CASSEIGSGEQYF.

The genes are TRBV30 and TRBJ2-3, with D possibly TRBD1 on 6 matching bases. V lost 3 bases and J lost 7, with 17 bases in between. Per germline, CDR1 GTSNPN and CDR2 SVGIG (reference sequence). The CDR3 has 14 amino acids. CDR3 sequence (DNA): TGTGCCTGGAGGGACAGCACCAACGACTATACGCAGTATTTT. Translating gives CAWRDSTNDYTQYF.

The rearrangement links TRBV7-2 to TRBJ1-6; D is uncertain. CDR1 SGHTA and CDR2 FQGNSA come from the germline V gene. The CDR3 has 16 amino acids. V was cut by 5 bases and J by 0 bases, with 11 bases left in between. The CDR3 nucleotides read TGTGCCAGCAGCGGAAGCGGGAGCTCCTATAATTCACCCCTCCACTTT. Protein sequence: CASSGSGSSYNSPLHF. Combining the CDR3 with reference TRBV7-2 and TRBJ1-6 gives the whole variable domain GAGVSQSPSNKVTEKGKDVELRCDPISGHTALYWYRQSLGQGLEFLIYFQGNSAPDKSGLPSDRFSAERTGGSVSTLTIQRTQQEDSAVYLCASSGSGSSYNSPLHFGNGTRLTVT.

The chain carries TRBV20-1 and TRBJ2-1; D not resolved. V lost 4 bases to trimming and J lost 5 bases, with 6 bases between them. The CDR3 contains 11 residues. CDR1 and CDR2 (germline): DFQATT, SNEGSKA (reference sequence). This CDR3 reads CSAMQDNEQFF. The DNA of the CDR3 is TGCAGTGCTATGCAGGACAATGAGCAGTTCTTC.

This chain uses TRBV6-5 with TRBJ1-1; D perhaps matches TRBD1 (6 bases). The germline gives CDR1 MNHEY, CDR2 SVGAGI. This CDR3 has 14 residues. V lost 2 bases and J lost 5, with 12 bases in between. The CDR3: CASSYRRGRTEAFF. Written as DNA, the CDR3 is TGTGCCAGCAGTTACCGCAGGGGTCGTACTGAAGCTTTCTTT.

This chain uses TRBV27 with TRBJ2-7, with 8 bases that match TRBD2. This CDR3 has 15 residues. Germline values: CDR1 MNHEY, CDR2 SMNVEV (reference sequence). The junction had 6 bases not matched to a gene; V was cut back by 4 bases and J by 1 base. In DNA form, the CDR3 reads TGTGCCAGCAGTTCCGGGGCTAGCGGGTCCTACGAGCAGTACTTC. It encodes CASSSGASGSYEQYF.

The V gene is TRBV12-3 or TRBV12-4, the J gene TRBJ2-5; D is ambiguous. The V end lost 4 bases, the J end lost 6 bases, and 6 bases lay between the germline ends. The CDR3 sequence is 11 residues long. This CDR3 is CASSSKKTQYF. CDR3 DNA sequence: TGTGCCAGCAGTTCTAAGAAGACCCAGTACTTC.

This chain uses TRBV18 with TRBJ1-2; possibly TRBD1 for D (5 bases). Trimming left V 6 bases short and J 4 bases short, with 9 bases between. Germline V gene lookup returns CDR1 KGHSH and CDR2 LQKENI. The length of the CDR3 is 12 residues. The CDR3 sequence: CASSPDSYGYTF. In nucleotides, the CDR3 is TGTGCCAGCTCTCCCGACAGCTATGGCTACACCTTC.

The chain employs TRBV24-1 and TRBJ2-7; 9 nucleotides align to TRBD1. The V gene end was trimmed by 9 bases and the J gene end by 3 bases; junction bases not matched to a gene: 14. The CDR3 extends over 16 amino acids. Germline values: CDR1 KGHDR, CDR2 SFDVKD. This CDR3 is CATQGTGTGRNYEQYF. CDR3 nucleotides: TGTGCCACCCAGGGAACCGGGACAGGGCGAAACTACGAGCAGTACTTC.

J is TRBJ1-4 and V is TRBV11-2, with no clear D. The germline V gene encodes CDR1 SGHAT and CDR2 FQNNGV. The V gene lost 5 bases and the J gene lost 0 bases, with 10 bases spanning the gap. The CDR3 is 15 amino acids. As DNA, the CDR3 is TGTGCCAGCAGCCGCCAGGCGACAACTAATGAAAAACTGTTTTTT. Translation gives CASSRQATTNEKLFF. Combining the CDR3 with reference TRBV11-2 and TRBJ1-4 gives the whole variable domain EAGVAQSPRYKIIEKRQSVAFWCNPISGHATLYWYQQILGQGPKLLIQFQNNGVVDDSQLPKDRFSAERLKGVDSTLKIQPAKLEDSAVYLCASSRQATTNEKLFFGSGTQLSVL.

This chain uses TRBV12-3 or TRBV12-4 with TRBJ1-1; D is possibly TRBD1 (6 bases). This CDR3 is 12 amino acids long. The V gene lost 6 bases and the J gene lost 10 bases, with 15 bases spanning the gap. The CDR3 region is CASSSREGGAFF. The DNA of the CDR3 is TGTGCCAGCAGCTCCAGGGAGGGGGGAGCTTTCTTT.

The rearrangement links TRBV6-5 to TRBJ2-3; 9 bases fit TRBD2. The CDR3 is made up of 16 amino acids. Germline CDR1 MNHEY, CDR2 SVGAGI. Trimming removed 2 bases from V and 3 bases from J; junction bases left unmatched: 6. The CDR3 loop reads CASSYGASGITDTQYF. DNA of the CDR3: TGTGCCAGCAGTTACGGTGCTAGCGGGATTACAGATACGCAGTATTTT.

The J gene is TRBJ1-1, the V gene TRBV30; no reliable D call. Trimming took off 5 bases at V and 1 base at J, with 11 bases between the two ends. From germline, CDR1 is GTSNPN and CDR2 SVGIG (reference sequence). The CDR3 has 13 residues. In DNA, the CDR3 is TGTGCCTGGGGCCGCCGCAGGAACACTGAAGCTTTCTTT. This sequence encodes CAWGRRRNTEAFF.